The text below deals with one T cell receptor (beta chain). The junction had 7 bases not matched to a gene; V was cut back by 4 bases and J by 1 base. Germline V gene lookup returns CDR1 SGHNT and CDR2 YYREEE (reference sequence). This CDR3 has 15 residues. The data stem from a study of blood T cell repertoires in COVID-19. Study in general: Acute-phase and convalescent COVID-19 samples originated in the United States, Italy and Spain. PBMCs, B-cell-depleted T cells, or T cells provided the cDNA or gDNA that made up the material.

In the original analysis: For nucleated cells, counts were estimated from reference gene primer amplification. Generated by immunoSEQ multiplex PCR, the TCRdb table keeps only in-frame clones and is missing some. The V and J calls and clone size are taken from that table; D and trimming were inferred from the DNA. The top ten clones hold about 18% of a sample with around 130,000 clones, approximately 80% of them seen once. This receptor was obtained from a man older than 75 with acute or convalescent COVID-19. J is TRBJ1-1 and V is TRBV5-4; 7 bases are shared with TRBD1. The specimen was peripheral blood. The CDR3 sequence: CASSQKDRSNTEAFF. The CDR3 DNA sequence: TGTGCCAGCAGCCAGAAGGACAGGTCGAACACTGAAGCTTTCTTT.